This T cell receptor (beta chain) was captured by sequencing in a study of cytomegalovirus exposure and HLA in healthy donors. Study background: There were 88 million or so unique TCRs (from HLA-typed donors) in an early data release.

Germline trimming cut 0 bases from V and 8 bases from J; bases unmatched to any gene: 10. CDR3 size: 17 residues. Germline-derived CDR1 and CDR2 are SGHRS and YFSETQ. Regarding this clone: Its cognate antigen is unknown.

PCR involved 60 Vbeta and 13 Jbeta primers. Sequencing was performed with immunoSEQ multiplex PCR; in TCRdb, only in-frame clones are kept and a portion is missing. The sample has roughly 160,000 clones, approximately 80% seen once; the top ten hold around 4%. Study-wide points: Association of a missense DCLRE1C variant with TCR beta V- and J-gene trimming was reported in a later analysis. There were approximately 150 TCR beta chains listed as cytomegalovirus-associated.

The receptor comes from a man between 40 and 49 years old in good health and CMV-seronegative. Sequenced input: PBMCs. V is TRBV5-1 and J is TRBJ1-4; 10 bases map to TRBD1. The CDR3 spells CASSLGDRGGVVEKLFF. For the CDR3, the DNA is TGCGCCAGCAGCTTGGGGGACAGGGGTGGAGTGGTCGAAAAACTGTTTTTT.